This is a list of T cell receptor beta chains from one sample in a study of T cells after yellow fever vaccination. TCRdb passed the 5' RACE reads through MiXCR, listing each CDR3 protein once. The sample contains 500,000 to 550,000 distinct CDR3 sequences, 21% of which appear only once. Sequencing was performed on PBMCs, taken roughly 20 days after the first yellow fever vaccination. These receptors all stem from a man between 18 and 35 years old who received the YFV17D yellow fever vaccine. The CDR3 runs from the conserved cysteine through the conserved F or W. Each record gives: J gene, CDR3 length, V gene, clone size, D gene, CDR3 protein, CDR3 DNA. D genes are given only for firm matches. Rows may omit the clone size; those that give it use once, few, many or a size class.

>TRBJ1-6|15|TRBV7-2|NA|NA
CASRPKGLRLSPLHF
TGTGCCAGCAGACCGAAGGGTTTAAGATTGTCACCCCTCCACTTT
>TRBJ1-1|13|TRBV12-3/TRBV12-4|few|NA
CASRSILNTEAFF
TGTGCCAGCAGGTCCATACTGAACACTGAAGCTTTCTTT
>TRBJ2-5|12|TRBV5-1|NA|NA
CASSFPGQGKYF
TGCGCCAGCAGCTTCCCGGGGCAGGGAAAGTACTTC
>TRBJ1-2|16|TRBV4-1|NA|NA
CASSQDRPGGGYGYTF
TGCGCCAGCAGCCAAGATAGGCCCGGCGGGGGCTATGGCTACACCTTC
>TRBJ1-4|14|TRBV27|NA|NA
CASSPDSSNEKLFF
TGTGCCAGCAGCCCCGACAGCTCTAATGAAAAACTGTTTTTT
>TRBJ2-1|16|TRBV20-1|NA|NA
CSARDNDFYYYNEQFF
TGCAGTGCTAGAGACAATGACTTCTACTACTACAATGAGCAGTTCTTC
>TRBJ2-4|15|TRBV29-1|NA|NA
CSVGVGRGVGNIQYF
TGCAGCGTTGGAGTAGGCAGGGGAGTTGGAAACATTCAGTACTTC
>TRBJ1-5|15|TRBV7-9|NA|NA
CASSLFGGINQPQHF
TGTGCCAGCAGCTTATTTGGCGGAATCAATCAGCCCCAGCATTTT
>TRBJ2-4|16|TRBV7-9|NA|NA
CASSLSGFSVGDIQYF
TGTGCCAGCAGCTTGTCCGGGTTCTCCGTCGGGGACATTCAGTACTTC
>TRBJ2-3|15|TRBV5-4|NA|TRBD2
CASSRSAGGQDTQYF
TGTGCCAGCAGTCGTTCGGCGGGGGGGCAAGATACGCAGTATTTT
>TRBJ2-3|17|TRBV2|NA|TRBD2
CASSIKLAGGRTDTQYF
TGTGCCAGCAGTATCAAGCTAGCGGGGGGCCGCACAGATACGCAGTATTTT
>TRBJ1-1|15|TRBV30|few|NA
CAWTLRGRRRTEAFF
TGTGCCTGGACCTTACGGGGGCGAAGAAGGACTGAAGCTTTCTTT
>TRBJ2-3|14|TRBV4-3|NA|NA
CASSLTIAADTQYF
TGCGCCAGCAGCCTAACCATAGCAGCCGATACGCAGTATTTT
>TRBJ2-1|19|TRBV4-2|few|TRBD2
CASSQAPGETSGGPDEQFF
TGTGCCAGCAGCCAAGCCCCGGGGGAGACTAGCGGGGGGCCTGATGAGCAGTTCTTC